One sample yielded the 13 T cell receptor beta chains listed below, sequenced in a study of T cell repertoires in cytomegalovirus infection. Their antigens are not known. TCRdb called the reads again in MiXCR, with one record for every CDR3 protein. The sample includes approximately 350,000 distinct CDR3 sequences, roughly a third of them seen just once. Material: cultured PBMCs, obtained from culture after CMV antigen stimulation. These receptors were obtained from a human donor in good health (CMV status not recorded). Some clones in this sample may be carry-over from other donors' samples.

This clonotype was observed a few times. The chain couples TRBV27 to TRBJ2-6; D uncertain. The ends were cut back, 4 bases at V and 0 bases at J, with 7 bases in the middle. Germline CDR1 and CDR2: MNHEY and SMNVEV (reference sequence). The CDR3 covers 15 residues. The CDR3 sequence is CASSSGYSGANVLTF. The CDR3 DNA sequence: TGTGCCAGCAGTTCTGGGTACTCTGGGGCCAACGTCCTGACTTTC.

The chain has TRBV6-2 or TRBV6-3 and TRBJ1-1; D is undetermined. CDR1 is MNHEY and CDR2 is SVGEGT in the germline V gene. V was cut by 7 bases and J by 4 bases, with 7 bases left in between. This CDR3 comprises 11 residues. For the CDR3, the DNA is TGTGCCAGCAAAGAAGCCACTGAAGCTTTCTTT. The encoded protein is CASKEATEAFF.

This clonotype has more than one count but fewer than ten. The chain uses TRBV25-1 and TRBJ2-5; D ambiguous. Trimming removed 5 bases at V and 5 bases at J, with 9 bases between. This CDR3 region has 12 residues. The germline V gene has CDR1 MGHDK and CDR2 SYGVNS. The CDR3 nucleotides are TGTGCCAGCAGTTTTAGTCTTGAGACCCAGTACTTC. The encoded protein is CASSFSLETQYF.

This clonotype was found many times. This chain uses TRBV7-2 with TRBJ2-1; no clear D. Germline V lookup: CDR1 SGHTA, CDR2 FQGNSA. V was trimmed by 5 bases and J by 4 bases, leaving 6 bases between them. The CDR3 has 12 amino acids. DNA for the CDR3: TGTGCCAGCAGCCGAGAGTACAATGAGCAGTTCTTC. Protein sequence: CASSREYNEQFF.

The table lists this clonotype with a count of one. The chain couples TRBV12-3 or TRBV12-4 to TRBJ1-5; perhaps TRBD1 as D (5 bases). The germline V and J ends were trimmed by 7 bases and 0 bases, with 16 bases remaining between them. The CDR3 runs 16 residues. CDR3 region: CASTLWGSGSNQPQHF. CDR3 in DNA: TGTGCCAGCACCCTATGGGGGTCCGGTAGCAATCAGCCCCAGCATTTT.

This chain connects TRBV29-1 to TRBJ2-1; possibly TRBD2 for D (6 bases). Germline V lookup: CDR1 SQVTM, CDR2 ANQGSEA. V dropped 7 bases and J dropped 4 bases, with 17 bases sitting between them. The CDR3 sequence is 14 residues long. The CDR3 is CSGSGGVGYNEQFF. Written as DNA, the CDR3 is TGCAGCGGATCCGGGGGAGTGGGGTACAATGAGCAGTTCTTC.

The V and J genes are TRBV14 and TRBJ1-6; weak D call: TRBD1 (5 bases). V shed 1 base and J shed 10 bases, with 11 bases lying between them. CDR3 length: 14 residues. Germline V gives CDR1 SGHDN, CDR2 FVKESK. CDR3 protein: CASSQVRTQSPLHF. CDR3 coding DNA: TGTGCCAGCAGCCAAGTGAGGACACAATCACCCCTCCACTTT. Together with reference TRBV14 and TRBJ1-6, the CDR3 gives the full variable domain: EAGVTQFPSHSVIEKGQTVTLRCDPISGHDNLYWYRRVMGKEIKFLLHFVKESKQDESGMPNNRFLAERTGGTYSTLKVQPAELEDSGVYFCASSQVRTQSPLHFGNGTRLTVT.

The chain recombines TRBV10-2 with TRBJ2-5; no reliable D call. Between the trimmed V and J ends, which lost 2 bases and 2 bases, there was a span of 9 bases. The CDR3 is made up of 14 amino acids. Germline CDR1 WSHSY, CDR2 SAAADI. The CDR3 reads CASSEALAQETQYF. In nucleotides, the CDR3 is TGCGCCAGCAGTGAGGCCTTAGCTCAAGAGACCCAGTACTTC.

The rearrangement links TRBV20-1 to TRBJ1-2; D might be TRBD1 (5 bases). The length of the CDR3 is 15 residues. Germline V gives CDR1 DFQATT, CDR2 SNEGSKA (reference sequence). The V end was cut by 5 bases, the J end by 8 bases, with 24 bases between. For the CDR3, the DNA is TGCAGTGCTTTAGAATCCGCAGGGCAACCCCGCGGCTACACCTTC. As protein: CSALESAGQPRGYTF.

This clonotype was counted only a few times. This chain links TRBV4-1 with TRBJ2-7; D remains ambiguous. The CDR3 covers 15 residues. CDR1 is MGHRA, CDR2 YSYEKL, per germline. The V and J ends lost 3 bases and 2 bases respectively, with 14 bases between them. For the CDR3, the DNA is TGCGCCAGCAGCCATGTTGGGCGATTTCCCTACGAGCAGTACTTC. Protein sequence: CASSHVGRFPYEQYF.

This clonotype showed up just a few times. The chain employs TRBV4-1 and TRBJ2-1, with 13 positions matching TRBD2. The CDR3 sequence is 15 residues long. The V gene's germline CDR1 is MGHRA and CDR2 YSYEKL. The ends lost 1 base at V and 7 bases at J; junction bases unmatched: 1. The CDR3 DNA sequence: TGCGCCAGCAGCCAAGGGACTAGCGGGAGTAATGAGCAGTTCTTC. Translated: CASSQGTSGSNEQFF.

The chain carries TRBV7-2 and TRBJ2-1, with 13 bases that match TRBD2. V was pared by 6 bases and J by 7 bases, with 6 bases of the junction left unmatched. Germline-derived CDR1 and CDR2 are SGHTA and FQGNSA. This CDR3 contains 15 residues. The CDR3 DNA reads TGTGCCAGCAGTCGTGGACTAGCGGGAGTAAATGAGCAGTTCTTC. It codes for CASSRGLAGVNEQFF.

This clonotype turned up a few times. The chain has TRBV5-1 and TRBJ2-1, with 10 bases matching TRBD2. Trimming removed 0 bases from V and 2 bases from J; junction bases left unmatched: 11. This CDR3 has 19 amino acids. CDR1 is SGHRS, CDR2 YFSETQ, per germline. CDR3 region: CASSLVRLAGARTYNEQFF. CDR3 bases: TGCGCCAGCAGCTTGGTTAGGCTAGCGGGGGCCCGAACCTACAATGAGCAGTTCTTC.